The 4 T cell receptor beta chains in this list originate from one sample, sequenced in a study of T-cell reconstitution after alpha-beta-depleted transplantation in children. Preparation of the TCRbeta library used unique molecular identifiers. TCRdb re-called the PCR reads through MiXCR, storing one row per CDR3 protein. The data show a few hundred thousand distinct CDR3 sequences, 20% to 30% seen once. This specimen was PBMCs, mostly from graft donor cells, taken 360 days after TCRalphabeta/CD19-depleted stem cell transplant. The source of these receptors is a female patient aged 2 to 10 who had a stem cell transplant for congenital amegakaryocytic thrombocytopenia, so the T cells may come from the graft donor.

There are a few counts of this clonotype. CDR3 DNA: TGTGCCAGCAGGCCGGACGGGAACTACAATGAGCAGTTCTTC. It is translated as CASRPDGNYNEQFF. The chain joins TRBV12-3 or TRBV12-4 to TRBJ2-1; TRBD2 might be the D (5 bases). The CDR3 consists of 14 residues. Trimming removed 6 bases from V and 3 bases from J, with 12 bases in between.

The CDR3 DNA reads TGTGCCACCAGCAGAGATCAAGGTAGCGGGGAAACCTACGAGCAGTACTTC. It encodes CATSRDQGSGETYEQYF. The chain joins TRBV15 to TRBJ2-7, with 8 bases lining up with TRBD2. Trimming at V came to 0 bases and at J to 2 bases, leaving 9 bases not matched to a gene. The CDR3 contains 17 residues. CDR1 LNHNV and CDR2 YYDKDF come from the germline V gene (reference sequence).

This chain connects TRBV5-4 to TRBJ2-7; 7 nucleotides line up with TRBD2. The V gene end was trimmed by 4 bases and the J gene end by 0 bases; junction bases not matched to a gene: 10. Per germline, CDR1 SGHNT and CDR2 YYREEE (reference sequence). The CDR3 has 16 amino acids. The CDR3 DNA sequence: TGTGCCAGCAGCAACCGGGACTACAAATCCTCCTACGAGCAGTACTTC. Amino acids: CASSNRDYKSSYEQYF.

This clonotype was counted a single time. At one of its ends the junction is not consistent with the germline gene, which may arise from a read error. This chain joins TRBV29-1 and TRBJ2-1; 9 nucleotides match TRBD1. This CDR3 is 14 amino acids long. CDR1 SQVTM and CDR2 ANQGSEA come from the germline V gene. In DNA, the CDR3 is TGCAGCGTACCGGGACAGGGCTGGTTGGATGAGGAGTTCTTC. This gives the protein CSVPGQGWLDEEFF.